These T cell receptor beta chains were read from a single sample in a study of blood T cell repertoires in COVID-19. Only in-frame clones appear in the TCRdb table, and some are missing; sequencing was by immunoSEQ multiplex PCR. The sample yields 280,000 or so clones, approximately 90% seen once. The sample was peripheral blood. The receptor source for this set is a woman aged 60-75 years with acute or convalescent COVID-19. CDR3s include the opening cysteine and the closing phenylalanine or tryptophan. The order of the fields is V gene, clone size, J gene, D gene, CDR3 protein, CDR3 DNA. A D gene is named only where the DNA matches it firmly. Clone size is stated in some rows and not others, as once, few, many or a class when expanded.

v_gene: TRBV24-1
abundance: few
j_gene: TRBJ2-1
d_gene: TRBD2
CDR3aa: CATSEKGLDYNEQFF
CDR3nt: TGTGCCACCAGTGAAAAGGGACTAGATTACAATGAGCAGTTCTTC

v_gene: TRBV2
abundance: -
j_gene: TRBJ2-5
d_gene: TRBD2
CDR3aa: CASSQSGALGETQYF
CDR3nt: TGTGCCAGCAGTCAAAGCGGGGCCCTTGGGGAGACCCAGTACTTC

v_gene: TRBV7-3
abundance: -
j_gene: TRBJ2-2
d_gene: -
CDR3aa: CASSLGGSTGELFF
CDR3nt: TGTGCCAGCAGCCTGGGGGGTTCCACCGGGGAGCTGTTTTTT

v_gene: TRBV9
abundance: -
j_gene: TRBJ2-2
d_gene: TRBD2
CDR3aa: CASSVDGTTSGELFF
CDR3nt: TGTGCCAGCAGCGTAGACGGGACTACCAGCGGGGAGCTGTTTTTT

v_gene: TRBV6-4
abundance: once
j_gene: TRBJ2-7
d_gene: -
CDR3aa: CASREMCWVEEQYF
CDR3nt: TGTGCCAGCAGGGAGATGTGCTGGGTGGAGGAGCAGTACTTC

v_gene: TRBV30
abundance: few
j_gene: TRBJ1-1
d_gene: -
CDR3aa: CACKQLNTEAFF
CDR3nt: TGTGCCTGTAAACAGCTGAACACTGAAGCTTTCTTT

v_gene: TRBV19
abundance: -
j_gene: TRBJ1-4
d_gene: TRBD1
CDR3aa: CASSIRQGAEKLFF
CDR3nt: TGTGCCAGTAGTATCCGACAGGGTGCGGAAAAACTGTTTTTT

v_gene: TRBV29-1
abundance: -
j_gene: TRBJ1-2
d_gene: -
CDR3aa: CSAAGNYGYTF
CDR3nt: TGCAGCGCCGCGGGGAACTATGGCTACACCTTC

v_gene: TRBV6-5
abundance: few
j_gene: TRBJ2-7
d_gene: TRBD1
CDR3aa: CASSYSRDSGDYEQYF
CDR3nt: TGTGCCAGCAGTTACTCTCGGGACAGTGGGGACTACGAGCAGTACTTC

v_gene: TRBV29-1
abundance: -
j_gene: TRBJ2-7
d_gene: TRBD2
CDR3aa: CSVLGLAHEQYF
CDR3nt: TGCAGCGTCCTGGGACTAGCGCACGAGCAGTACTTC

v_gene: TRBV2
abundance: -
j_gene: TRBJ2-5
d_gene: -
CDR3aa: CASSPNRWEETQYF
CDR3nt: TGTGCCAGCAGCCCCAACAGGTGGGAAGAGACCCAGTACTTC

v_gene: TRBV5-6
abundance: -
j_gene: TRBJ1-2
d_gene: -
CDR3aa: CASSLPGNYGYTF
CDR3nt: TGTGCCAGCAGCTTGCCGGGAAACTATGGCTACACCTTC

v_gene: TRBV7-3
abundance: -
j_gene: TRBJ2-4
d_gene: -
CDR3aa: CASSLSRPRGAKNIQYF
CDR3nt: TGTGCCAGCAGCTTAAGCAGGCCCCGGGGGGCCAAAAACATTCAGTACTTC

v_gene: TRBV25-1
abundance: few
j_gene: TRBJ1-2
d_gene: TRBD1
CDR3aa: CASRWGQGGNGYTF
CDR3nt: TGTGCCAGCAGGTGGGGACAGGGAGGGAATGGCTACACCTTC

v_gene: TRBV6-2/TRBV6-3
abundance: -
j_gene: TRBJ2-3
d_gene: -
CDR3aa: CASSYWDSTDTQYF
CDR3nt: TGTGCCAGCAGTTATTGGGACTCAACAGATACGCAGTATTTT

v_gene: TRBV7-3
abundance: -
j_gene: TRBJ1-6
d_gene: -
CDR3aa: CASSIHQNSPLHF
CDR3nt: TGTGCCAGCAGCATACACCAGAATTCACCCCTCCACTTT

v_gene: TRBV29-1
abundance: -
j_gene: TRBJ2-5
d_gene: TRBD2
CDR3aa: CSVEDLGLAGGVGTQYF
CDR3nt: TGCAGCGTTGAAGATTTGGGGCTAGCGGGGGGAGTGGGGACCCAGTACTTC

v_gene: TRBV29-1
abundance: -
j_gene: TRBJ2-7
d_gene: TRBD2
CDR3aa: CSVEDLPPWGLASGRPIRYEQYF
CDR3nt: TGCAGCGTTGAAGATCTTCCCCCGTGGGGACTAGCTAGCGGGCGCCCAATTCGCTACGAGCAGTACTTC

v_gene: TRBV7-9
abundance: -
j_gene: TRBJ2-7
d_gene: TRBD1
CDR3aa: CASSLAGTGRNYEQYF
CDR3nt: TGTGCCAGCAGCTTAGCCGGGACAGGGAGGAACTACGAGCAGTACTTC

v_gene: TRBV12-3/TRBV12-4
abundance: -
j_gene: TRBJ1-4
d_gene: TRBD1
CDR3aa: CATTTGANEKLFF
CDR3nt: TGTGCCACCACGACAGGGGCTAATGAAAAACTGTTTTTT

v_gene: TRBV5-1
abundance: -
j_gene: TRBJ2-1
d_gene: TRBD2
CDR3aa: CASGPSGGAGNEQFF
CDR3nt: TGCGCCAGCGGCCCTAGCGGGGGGGCCGGGAATGAGCAGTTCTTC

v_gene: TRBV18
abundance: -
j_gene: TRBJ1-6
d_gene: TRBD1
CDR3aa: CASSSLTGNNSPLHF
CDR3nt: TGTGCCAGCTCAAGCTTGACAGGGAATAATTCACCCCTCCACTTT

v_gene: TRBV28
abundance: -
j_gene: TRBJ1-5
d_gene: -
CDR3aa: CASSLQPQHF
CDR3nt: TGTGCCAGCAGCCTGCAGCCCCAGCATTTT

v_gene: TRBV2
abundance: -
j_gene: TRBJ2-1
d_gene: -
CDR3aa: CASSGGSGYSYNEQFF
CDR3nt: TGTGCCAGCAGTGGGGGTAGCGGCTACTCCTACAATGAGCAGTTCTTC

v_gene: TRBV5-4
abundance: -
j_gene: TRBJ1-4
d_gene: -
CDR3aa: CASSSTGTGHEKLFF
CDR3nt: TGTGCCAGCAGCTCAACAGGGACGGGGCATGAAAAACTGTTTTTT

v_gene: TRBV10-3
abundance: once
j_gene: TRBJ1-1
d_gene: -
CDR3aa: CAISDGGRRTAEAFF
CDR3nt: TGTGCCATCAGTGATGGAGGACGGAGAACAGCTGAAGCTTTCTTT

v_gene: TRBV7-9
abundance: -
j_gene: TRBJ1-3
d_gene: -
CDR3aa: CASSLGSGTSSGNTIYF
CDR3nt: TGTGCCAGCAGCTTAGGATCAGGCACTAGCTCTGGAAACACCATATATTTT

v_gene: TRBV6-1
abundance: -
j_gene: TRBJ1-4
d_gene: -
CDR3aa: CASNRDKVEKLFF
CDR3nt: TGTGCCAGCAATAGAGACAAAGTTGAAAAACTGTTTTTT

v_gene: TRBV5-1
abundance: -
j_gene: TRBJ2-7
d_gene: TRBD2
CDR3aa: CASSLVLAGGYEQYF
CDR3nt: TGCGCCAGCAGCTTGGTGCTAGCGGGGGGCTACGAGCAGTACTTC

v_gene: TRBV9
abundance: -
j_gene: TRBJ2-3
d_gene: -
CDR3aa: CASSAGSALSTDTQYF
CDR3nt: TGTGCCAGCAGCGCGGGTAGCGCGTTATCCACAGATACGCAGTATTTT

v_gene: TRBV18
abundance: -
j_gene: TRBJ2-5
d_gene: -
CDR3aa: CASSAEQGVETQYF
CDR3nt: TGTGCCAGCTCCGCGGAACAGGGAGTGGAGACCCAGTACTTC

v_gene: TRBV9
abundance: -
j_gene: TRBJ1-4
d_gene: -
CDR3aa: CASSERGTNEKLFF
CDR3nt: TGTGCCAGCAGTGAGAGGGGGACTAATGAAAAACTGTTTTTT

v_gene: TRBV11-1
abundance: -
j_gene: TRBJ2-7
d_gene: TRBD1
CDR3aa: CASSWSRDRTYEQYF
CDR3nt: TGTGCCAGCAGCTGGAGCCGGGACAGGACCTACGAGCAGTACTTC

v_gene: TRBV7-3
abundance: -
j_gene: TRBJ1-4
d_gene: -
CDR3aa: CASSFPGSFEKLFF
CDR3nt: TGTGCCAGCAGCTTCCCGGGGTCCTTTGAAAAACTGTTTTTT

v_gene: TRBV4-1
abundance: -
j_gene: TRBJ1-5
d_gene: -
CDR3aa: CASSPNPINQPQHF
CDR3nt: TGCGCCAGCAGCCCCAATCCCATCAATCAGCCCCAGCATTTT

v_gene: TRBV4-3
abundance: -
j_gene: TRBJ1-1
d_gene: -
CDR3aa: CASSADMNTEAFF
CDR3nt: TGCGCCAGCAGCGCCGACATGAACACTGAAGCTTTCTTT

v_gene: TRBV6-5
abundance: few
j_gene: TRBJ2-1
d_gene: TRBD2
CDR3aa: CASSSPSSGGAYEQFF
CDR3nt: TGTGCCAGCAGTTCACCCTCTAGCGGGGGGGCCTATGAGCAGTTCTTC

v_gene: TRBV5-6
abundance: -
j_gene: TRBJ2-7
d_gene: -
CDR3aa: CASSSQGYEQYF
CDR3nt: TGTGCCAGCAGCTCACAGGGTTACGAGCAGTACTTC

v_gene: TRBV10-3
abundance: -
j_gene: TRBJ1-2
d_gene: -
CDR3aa: CAISDSLNGDGYTF
CDR3nt: TGTGCCATCAGTGATTCGCTGAACGGAGACGGCTACACCTTC

v_gene: TRBV7-3
abundance: -
j_gene: TRBJ2-1
d_gene: TRBD2
CDR3aa: CASSLKVGTSPYIEQFF
CDR3nt: TGTGCCAGCAGCTTAAAAGTTGGGACTAGCCCATATATTGAGCAGTTCTTC

v_gene: TRBV14
abundance: -
j_gene: TRBJ1-1
d_gene: -
CDR3aa: CASSQVGQLNTEAFF
CDR3nt: TGTGCCAGCAGCCAAGTTGGGCAGTTGAACACTGAAGCTTTCTTT

v_gene: TRBV5-4
abundance: -
j_gene: TRBJ1-1
d_gene: TRBD1
CDR3aa: CASSFIDRGNTEAFF
CDR3nt: TGTGCCAGCAGCTTTATCGACAGGGGGAACACTGAAGCTTTCTTT

v_gene: TRBV6-2/TRBV6-3
abundance: -
j_gene: TRBJ2-2
d_gene: -
CDR3aa: CASSRPGLSGNTGELFF
CDR3nt: TGTGCCAGCAGTAGACCGGGACTTTCTGGGAACACCGGGGAGCTGTTTTTT

v_gene: TRBV7-9
abundance: -
j_gene: TRBJ2-3
d_gene: -
CDR3aa: CASSPRLYAQYF
CDR3nt: TGTGCCAGCAGCCCGCGACTATATGCGCAGTATTTT

v_gene: TRBV5-4
abundance: -
j_gene: TRBJ2-7
d_gene: TRBD2
CDR3aa: CASSLGAGGYEQYF
CDR3nt: TGTGCCAGCAGCTTGGGGGCGGGAGGCTACGAGCAGTACTTC

v_gene: TRBV5-4
abundance: -
j_gene: TRBJ2-7
d_gene: TRBD2
CDR3aa: CASNPGGASNEQYF
CDR3nt: TGTGCCAGCAACCCGGGGGGGGCGTCCAACGAGCAGTACTTC

v_gene: TRBV3-1/TRBV3-2
abundance: once
j_gene: TRBJ1-1
d_gene: -
CDR3aa: CASSFQRGGEAFF
CDR3nt: TGTGCCAGCAGCTTCCAAAGGGGGGGCGAAGCTTTCTTT

v_gene: TRBV4-3
abundance: -
j_gene: TRBJ2-1
d_gene: -
CDR3aa: CASSQGTIGGYSYNEQFF
CDR3nt: TGCGCCAGCAGCCAAGGGACTATTGGCGGGTACTCCTACAATGAGCAGTTCTTC

v_gene: TRBV5-1
abundance: -
j_gene: TRBJ2-6
d_gene: TRBD2
CDR3aa: CASSVTGGSSGANVLTF
CDR3nt: TGCGCCAGCAGCGTCACGGGGGGTAGCTCTGGGGCCAACGTCCTGACTTTC

v_gene: TRBV28
abundance: -
j_gene: TRBJ1-1
d_gene: TRBD1
CDR3aa: CASSPLRTGLNTEAFF
CDR3nt: TGTGCCAGCAGTCCCCTACGGACAGGGTTGAACACTGAAGCTTTCTTT

v_gene: TRBV2
abundance: -
j_gene: TRBJ1-3
d_gene: -
CDR3aa: CASRRDFLSGNTIYF
CDR3nt: TGTGCCAGCCGAAGGGACTTCCTCTCTGGAAACACCATATATTTT

v_gene: TRBV20-1
abundance: -
j_gene: TRBJ2-5
d_gene: TRBD2
CDR3aa: CSASLAGGSQETQYF
CDR3nt: TGCAGTGCTAGTTTGGCGGGGGGGTCCCAAGAGACCCAGTACTTC

v_gene: TRBV24-1
abundance: -
j_gene: TRBJ1-4
d_gene: -
CDR3aa: CATSATTISEGEKLFF
CDR3nt: TGTGCCACCAGTGCTACAACAATTTCGGAGGGGGAAAAACTGTTTTTT

v_gene: TRBV9
abundance: -
j_gene: TRBJ2-1
d_gene: TRBD2
CDR3aa: CASSVAESQREFFEQFF
CDR3nt: TGTGCCAGCAGCGTAGCTGAATCCCAGCGGGAGTTTTTTGAGCAGTTCTTC

v_gene: TRBV2
abundance: -
j_gene: TRBJ2-5
d_gene: TRBD1
CDR3aa: CASTQPDRGSETQYF
CDR3nt: TGTGCCAGCACACAGCCGGACAGGGGCAGTGAGACCCAGTACTTC